This TCR beta chain was obtained from a study of shared clonotypes between healthy human individuals. Whole-study findings and limits: Despite large depth, rarefaction showed incomplete sorted-subset sequencing. Richness estimates generally favored naive over memory subsets. The four-donor shared clonotypes exceeded non-shared clonotypes in generation probability, with non-shared ones scoring lower.

CDR3 size: 15 residues. CDR1 is SGHRS and CDR2 is YFSETQ in the germline V gene. The J segment lost 5 bases and the V segment lost 2 bases, leaving 8 bases of the junction unmatched. Data came from immunoSEQ multiplex PCR; TCRdb stores just in-frame clones and leaves some out. The sample records 2 million to 2.5 million clones, about 94% being singletons. With regard to this clone: Its target is unknown.

The clonotype originates from a man younger than 35 in good health. The chain recombines TRBV5-1 with TRBJ1-1; the match to TRBD1 covers 8 bases. Material: naive CD4+ T cells sorted from blood. Subset defined: CD45RA+ positively selected. CDR3 nucleotides: TGCGCCAGCAGCTTATCACAGGGGGTAGGGACTGAAGCTTTCTTT. This translates into CASSLSQGVGTEAFF.